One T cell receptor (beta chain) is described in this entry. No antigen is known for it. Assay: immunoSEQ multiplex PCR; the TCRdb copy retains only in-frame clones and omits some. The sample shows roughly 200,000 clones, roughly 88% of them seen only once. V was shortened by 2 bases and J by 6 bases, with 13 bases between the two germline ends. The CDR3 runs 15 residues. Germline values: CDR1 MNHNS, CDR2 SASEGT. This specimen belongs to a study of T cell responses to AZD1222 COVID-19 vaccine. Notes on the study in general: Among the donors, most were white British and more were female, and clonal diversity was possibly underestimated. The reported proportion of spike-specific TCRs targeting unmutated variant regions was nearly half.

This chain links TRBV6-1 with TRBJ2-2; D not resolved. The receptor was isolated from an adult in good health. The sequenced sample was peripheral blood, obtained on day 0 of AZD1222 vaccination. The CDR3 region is CASSEFGYSAGELFF. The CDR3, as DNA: TGTGCCAGCAGTGAATTCGGCTACTCCGCCGGGGAGCTGTTTTTT.